The next 2 T cell receptor beta chains were all read from a single sample in a study of cytomegalovirus exposure and HLA in healthy donors. Researchers ran the PCR with 60 Vbeta and 13 Jbeta primers. Some clones are missing from TCRdb's copy, which holds only in-frame ones; the method was immunoSEQ multiplex PCR. Of roughly 97,000 clones listed, about three quarters are singletons. Material for sequencing was PBMCs. The receptors come from a man aged 40-50 years in good health and CMV-seronegative.

The chain combines TRBV5-1 with TRBJ1-1, with a possible D match to TRBD1 (5 bases). The CDR3 extends over 11 amino acids. Germline V CDR1 and CDR2: SGHRS, YFSETQ. V lost 4 bases to trimming and J lost 8 bases, with 9 bases between them. DNA for the CDR3: TGCGCCAGCAGCCGGGGGAACGAAGCTTTCTTT. Encoded protein: CASSRGNEAFF.

This chain connects TRBV5-6 to TRBJ2-1; 8 bases fit TRBD2. Germline assignment: CDR1 SGHDT and CDR2 YYEEEE. This CDR3 is built from 13 residues. Germline trimming cut 4 bases from V and 9 bases from J; bases unmatched to any gene: 6. CDR3 protein: CASSPGLAVEQFF. CDR3 in DNA: TGTGCCAGCAGCCCCGGACTAGCAGTTGAGCAGTTCTTC.